This T cell receptor (beta chain) was sequenced during a study of T cells in Graves' hyperthyroidism and ophthalmopathy. If no ophthalmopathy progression occurred within 18 months, Graves' hyperthyroidism was stable. About 9.4 ml fresh peripheral blood yielded the PBMCs. This clonotype was seen at least ten times. Researchers took RNA transcripts and amplified the TCR beta CDR3 regions from them. The primer set for the first-round RT-PCR of the TCR CDR3 was HTBI. TCRdb processed the multiplex PCR reads anew with MiXCR; each CDR3 protein has one entry. Here the sample spans about 340,000 distinct CDR3 sequences, under 25% being singletons. This CDR3 comprises 15 residues. J gave up 4 bases and V 7 bases, and 6 bases lay outside the gene matches. Germline assignment: CDR1 MNHNS and CDR2 SASEGT.

This sequence originates from a woman aged 45-65 years with Graves' hyperthyroidism. The chain recombines TRBV6-1 with TRBJ2-5; 13 nucleotides align to TRBD2. The sequencing sample was made of blood. In DNA form, the CDR3 reads TGTGCCAGCAACGGACTAGCGGGAGAGGGAGAGACCCAGTACTTC. It translates to CASNGLAGEGETQYF.